This is a list of T cell receptor beta chains from one sample in a study of blood T cell repertoires in COVID-19. The table came from immunoSEQ multiplex PCR; TCRdb's copy has only in-frame clones and leaves some out. This table holds over 95,000 clones, about 85% found once. The source material was peripheral blood. These receptors were taken from a man aged 50 to 60 with acute or convalescent COVID-19. The CDR3 runs from the conserved cysteine through the conserved F or W. Each record gives: J gene, clone size, V gene, D gene, CDR3 DNA, CDR3 protein. A D gene is named only where the DNA matches it firmly. Part of the rows lack a size; the others show once, few, many or a class for expanded clones.

J gene: TRBJ1-1
clone size: -
V gene: TRBV29-1
D gene: -
CDR3 DNA: TGCAGCGCTCTAGCGCAGCCGAACACTGAAGCTTTCTTT
CDR3 protein: CSALAQPNTEAFF

J gene: TRBJ2-7
clone size: -
V gene: TRBV9
D gene: -
CDR3 DNA: TGTGCCAGCAGCGAAGACTCGCTCCCCTACGAGCAGTACTTC
CDR3 protein: CASSEDSLPYEQYF

J gene: TRBJ1-6
clone size: -
V gene: TRBV2
D gene: -
CDR3 DNA: TGTGCCAGCAGCGGGCGGGGGAACAATTATTCACCCCTCCACTTT
CDR3 protein: CASSGRGNNYSPLHF

J gene: TRBJ2-7
clone size: once
V gene: TRBV15
D gene: TRBD2
CDR3 DNA: TGTGCCACCTCTCGTGAGCGGGGCCCTAGTTACGAGCAGTACTTC
CDR3 protein: CATSRERGPSYEQYF

J gene: TRBJ1-1
clone size: -
V gene: TRBV3-1/TRBV3-2
D gene: -
CDR3 DNA: TGTGCCAGCAGCCCCCTAGGAGGGCTTGAAGCTTTCTTT
CDR3 protein: CASSPLGGLEAFF

J gene: TRBJ1-2
clone size: -
V gene: TRBV27
D gene: -
CDR3 DNA: TGTGCCAGCAGTCCCGCGGGGGCACCCCTGAGGAACTATGGCTACACCTTC
CDR3 protein: CASSPAGAPLRNYGYTF

J gene: TRBJ2-3
clone size: -
V gene: TRBV5-6
D gene: TRBD1
CDR3 DNA: TGTGCCAGCAGCTGGGGACAGGGTAGCACAGATACGCAGTATTTT
CDR3 protein: CASSWGQGSTDTQYF

J gene: TRBJ2-5
clone size: -
V gene: TRBV5-1
D gene: TRBD2
CDR3 DNA: TGCGCCAGCAGCTTGGGAGGGACTAGCCAAGAGACCCAGTACTTC
CDR3 protein: CASSLGGTSQETQYF

J gene: TRBJ2-2
clone size: -
V gene: TRBV5-6
D gene: TRBD1
CDR3 DNA: TGTGCCAGCAGCTTGGGGGACAGGGACACCGGGGAGCTGTTTTTT
CDR3 protein: CASSLGDRDTGELFF

J gene: TRBJ1-3
clone size: -
V gene: TRBV12-3/TRBV12-4
D gene: -
CDR3 DNA: TGTGCCAGCATGATGGCCATCCGAAACACCATATATTTT
CDR3 protein: CASMMAIRNTIYF

J gene: TRBJ1-1
clone size: -
V gene: TRBV2
D gene: TRBD1
CDR3 DNA: TGTGCCAGCAGTGATTTTGGGACAGGGAAAGCTTGGAACACTGAAGCTTTCTTT
CDR3 protein: CASSDFGTGKAWNTEAFF

J gene: TRBJ2-7
clone size: -
V gene: TRBV7-8
D gene: -
CDR3 DNA: TGTGCCAGCAGCAGAGACACAGGGTCGGCCTACGAGCAGTACTTC
CDR3 protein: CASSRDTGSAYEQYF

J gene: TRBJ1-2
clone size: -
V gene: TRBV15
D gene: TRBD1
CDR3 DNA: TGTGCCACCAGCAGAGACCAGGGTGGACAGGGGTTGGGAGGCTACACCTTC
CDR3 protein: CATSRDQGGQGLGGYTF

J gene: TRBJ1-1
clone size: -
V gene: TRBV5-4
D gene: -
CDR3 DNA: TGTGCCAGCAGCGGGGGGGGAAGGGGAGGCACTGAAGCTTTCTTT
CDR3 protein: CASSGGGRGGTEAFF

J gene: TRBJ2-7
clone size: few
V gene: TRBV11-2
D gene: -
CDR3 DNA: TGTGCCAGCAGCTTAGGGACAGCATACTCCTACGAGCAGTACTTC
CDR3 protein: CASSLGTAYSYEQYF

J gene: TRBJ1-1
clone size: -
V gene: TRBV6-5
D gene: TRBD1
CDR3 DNA: TGTGCCAGCAGCCAAACGGGACAGGGGGCCAGAGCTTTCTTT
CDR3 protein: CASSQTGQGARAFF

J gene: TRBJ2-5
clone size: once
V gene: TRBV3-1/TRBV3-2
D gene: TRBD2
CDR3 DNA: TGTGCCAGCAGCCCACGGGGGGTGCAAGAGACCCAGTACTTC
CDR3 protein: CASSPRGVQETQYF

J gene: TRBJ1-2
clone size: -
V gene: TRBV4-1
D gene: TRBD1
CDR3 DNA: TGCGCCAGCAGCGCCGGGACAGGGGCTTATGGCTACACCTTC
CDR3 protein: CASSAGTGAYGYTF

J gene: TRBJ2-7
clone size: -
V gene: TRBV19
D gene: TRBD1
CDR3 DNA: TGTGCCAGTAGGCGGGACAGGGCCTCCTACGAGCAGTACTTC
CDR3 protein: CASRRDRASYEQYF

J gene: TRBJ1-5
clone size: -
V gene: TRBV19
D gene: -
CDR3 DNA: TGTGCCAGTAGTATAGTTGAGGGTCAGCCCCAGCATTTT
CDR3 protein: CASSIVEGQPQHF

J gene: TRBJ1-2
clone size: -
V gene: TRBV7-9
D gene: TRBD1
CDR3 DNA: TGTGCCAGCAGCCATAAGGGGGCAGATGGCTACACCTTC
CDR3 protein: CASSHKGADGYTF

J gene: TRBJ2-1
clone size: few
V gene: TRBV5-6
D gene: -
CDR3 DNA: TGTGCCAGCAGCGTAGTAGCCCTAGAATTATCCTACAATGAGCAGTTCTTC
CDR3 protein: CASSVVALELSYNEQFF

J gene: TRBJ2-1
clone size: -
V gene: TRBV12-3/TRBV12-4
D gene: -
CDR3 DNA: TGTGCCAGCAGTTGGGGCGCATACAATGAGCAGTTCTTC
CDR3 protein: CASSWGAYNEQFF

J gene: TRBJ2-3
clone size: -
V gene: TRBV20-1
D gene: -
CDR3 DNA: TGCAGTGCTGAGCAAGATGCGCAGTATTTT
CDR3 protein: CSAEQDAQYF

J gene: TRBJ2-1
clone size: -
V gene: TRBV7-6
D gene: -
CDR3 DNA: TGTGCCAGCACTTCCAGCTCCTACAATGAGCAGTTCTTC
CDR3 protein: CASTSSSYNEQFF

J gene: TRBJ2-7
clone size: -
V gene: TRBV3-1/TRBV3-2
D gene: -
CDR3 DNA: TGTGCCAGCAGCCAAGTACGGGGTGTGAGTCCCTACGAGCAGTACTTC
CDR3 protein: CASSQVRGVSPYEQYF

J gene: TRBJ1-5
clone size: -
V gene: TRBV12-3/TRBV12-4
D gene: -
CDR3 DNA: TGTGCCAGCAGTAACCTTTTGCGGTCAGCCCAGCATTTT
CDR3 protein: CASSNLLRSAQHF

J gene: TRBJ1-4
clone size: -
V gene: TRBV11-3
D gene: -
CDR3 DNA: TGTGCCAGCAGCTTAGAAGGGGTATCGAATGAAAAACTGTTTTTT
CDR3 protein: CASSLEGVSNEKLFF

J gene: TRBJ1-1
clone size: -
V gene: TRBV3-1/TRBV3-2
D gene: -
CDR3 DNA: TGTGCCAGCAGCCAGGACTCGGGGGGACGTGGCACTGAAGCTTTCTTT
CDR3 protein: CASSQDSGGRGTEAFF

J gene: TRBJ1-6
clone size: -
V gene: TRBV2
D gene: -
CDR3 DNA: TGTGCCAGCAGGGGGGGCTATAATTCACCCCTCCACTTT
CDR3 protein: CASRGGYNSPLHF

J gene: TRBJ1-6
clone size: -
V gene: TRBV28
D gene: -
CDR3 DNA: TGTGCCAGCACCCCCGGGGGAACTAATAATTCACCCCTCCACTTT
CDR3 protein: CASTPGGTNNSPLHF

J gene: TRBJ1-6
clone size: -
V gene: TRBV27
D gene: -
CDR3 DNA: TGTGCCAGCAGTTTACGGCAGGCGTATTCACCCCTCCACTTT
CDR3 protein: CASSLRQAYSPLHF

J gene: TRBJ1-1
clone size: -
V gene: TRBV6-6
D gene: -
CDR3 DNA: TGTGCCAGCAGAACGGCACAGGGAGCTTTCTTT
CDR3 protein: CASRTAQGAFF

J gene: TRBJ2-5
clone size: -
V gene: TRBV12-5
D gene: TRBD1
CDR3 DNA: TGTGCTAGTGGATTAGGGACAGACCAAGAGACCCAGTACTTC
CDR3 protein: CASGLGTDQETQYF

J gene: TRBJ1-5
clone size: -
V gene: TRBV9
D gene: TRBD1
CDR3 DNA: TGTGCCAGCAGCGTAGACGGGACAGAAAATCAGCCCCAGCATTTT
CDR3 protein: CASSVDGTENQPQHF

J gene: TRBJ2-2
clone size: -
V gene: TRBV5-1
D gene: TRBD1
CDR3 DNA: TGCGCCAGCAGCCAGGACAGGGGAAACACCGGGGAGCTGTTTTTT
CDR3 protein: CASSQDRGNTGELFF

J gene: TRBJ1-3
clone size: once
V gene: TRBV30
D gene: TRBD1
CDR3 DNA: TGTGCCTGGAGCCGGGACAGGGGGCGCAGGGGGTTGAACACCATATATTTT
CDR3 protein: CAWSRDRGRRGLNTIYF

J gene: TRBJ1-3
clone size: -
V gene: TRBV5-1
D gene: -
CDR3 DNA: TGCGCCAGCAGCCAAAACAACATCTTGGACACCATATATTTT
CDR3 protein: CASSQNNILDTIYF

J gene: TRBJ2-3
clone size: once
V gene: TRBV4-1
D gene: TRBD1
CDR3 DNA: TGCGCCAGCAGCCAAGATCCGGGACAGGGATCAGATACGCAGTATTTT
CDR3 protein: CASSQDPGQGSDTQYF

J gene: TRBJ2-3
clone size: -
V gene: TRBV9
D gene: TRBD1
CDR3 DNA: TGTGCCAGCAGCCTCAAGGGACAGCACACAGATACGCAGTATTTT
CDR3 protein: CASSLKGQHTDTQYF

J gene: TRBJ1-3
clone size: -
V gene: TRBV11-2
D gene: -
CDR3 DNA: TGTGCCAGCAGCTTAGACGGTCAGGCGATACCGACCACCATATATTTT
CDR3 protein: CASSLDGQAIPTTIYF

J gene: TRBJ1-1
clone size: -
V gene: TRBV5-5
D gene: TRBD1
CDR3 DNA: TGTGCCAGCAGCGCTGGGCCGGACAGGAGGAACACTGAAGCTTTCTTT
CDR3 protein: CASSAGPDRRNTEAFF

J gene: TRBJ2-6
clone size: -
V gene: TRBV10-2
D gene: TRBD1
CDR3 DNA: TGCGCCAGCAGTGCCCTTGGGACAGACGAATACTCTGGGGCCAACGTCCTGACTTTC
CDR3 protein: CASSALGTDEYSGANVLTF